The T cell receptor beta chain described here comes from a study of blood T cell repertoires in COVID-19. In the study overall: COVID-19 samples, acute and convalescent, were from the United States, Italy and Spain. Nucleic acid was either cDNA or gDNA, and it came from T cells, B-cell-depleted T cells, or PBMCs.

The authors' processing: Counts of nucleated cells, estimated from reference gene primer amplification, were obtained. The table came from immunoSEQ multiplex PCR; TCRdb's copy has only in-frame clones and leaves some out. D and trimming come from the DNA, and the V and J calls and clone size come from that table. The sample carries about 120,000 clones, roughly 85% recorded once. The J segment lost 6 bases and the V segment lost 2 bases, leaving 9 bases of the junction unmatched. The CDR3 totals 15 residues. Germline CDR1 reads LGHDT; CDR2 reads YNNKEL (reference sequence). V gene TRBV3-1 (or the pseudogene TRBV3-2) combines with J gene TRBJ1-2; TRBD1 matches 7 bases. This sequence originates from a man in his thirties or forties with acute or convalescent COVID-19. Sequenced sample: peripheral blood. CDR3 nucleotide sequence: TGTGCCAGCAGCCAATCCGCCGGGACAGTTAATGGCTACACCTTC. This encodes CASSQSAGTVNGYTF.